This T cell receptor (beta chain) originates from a study of patients and donors after allogeneic stem cell transplantation. This clonotype was seen a handful of times. TCRdb reprocessed the RT-PCR reads via MiXCR and lists one record per CDR3 protein. The sample carries about a million distinct CDR3 sequences, roughly 18% recorded once. The CDR3 contains 14 residues. From germline, CDR1 is MNHNS and CDR2 SASEGT. The V end lost 2 bases, the J end lost 4 bases, and 11 bases lay between the germline ends. The receptor was isolated from a human donor who was either an allogeneic HSCT recipient or a stem cell or donor lymphocyte infusion donor (not recorded which). It is not recorded whose cells these are; they may come from a transplant donor. Material: blood, either unsorted or a sorted T cell fraction (not recorded which). The chain recombines TRBV6-1 with TRBJ1-1; D gene unclear. The CDR3 loop is CASSEKAGGTEAFF. The CDR3 coding sequence is TGTGCCAGCAGTGAAAAGGCAGGCGGCACTGAAGCTTTCTTT.